The subject of this entry is one TCR beta chain. This clone's antigen is unknown. The record has no base qualities; no much larger clone is one base away. The data derive from a study of CD8+CD57+ T cells in acquired aplastic anemia (dated by TCRdb to the late 2010s). Background on the whole study: A mean of 3.2 ug of DNA, ranging from roughly 0.18 to 30 ug, was extracted from sorted CD4+ and CD8+ cells. A CD8+CD57+ expansion meant a frequency higher than the mean frequency seen in healthy subjects.

Genomic DNA was used as template for profiling of TCR beta VDJ combinations and CDR3 sequences. TCR repertoire sequencing was run on an Illumina HiSeq 2000. In the paper's pipeline: Repertoires were assessed using TRBV/TRBJ rearrangement plots, CDR3 size and DJ length profiles, and Simpson's diversity index. The immunodominant clone was defined as the most abundant DNA sequence in deep sequencing data. CDR3 amino acid sequences were checked for sharing between subjects and were compared against published repertoires and the VDJdb database. In-frame beta chains were kept once TCRdb had trimmed the public reads at Q25 with fastp and called clones with MiXCR. One record per CDR3 amino acid sequence lists the most common genes and DNA. None of the V and J calls come from the authors' own analysis; TCRdb made them. Present in this sample are more than 250,000 distinct CDR3 sequences, 65% to 90% of which were seen just once. Roughly 42% of the sample is taken by the ten largest.

What the research found in general, with its limitations: Between patients and healthy controls, no significant difference in CD8+ Simpson's diversity was found (P=0.060). About 28 CD8+ CDR3 sequences were found in both patients and controls but appeared to be highly expressed in patients and within the immunodominant clones of the patients.

Flow cytometry had shown CD8+CD57+ cell expansion in the patients selected for sequencing. Every patient had a diagnosis of severe acquired aplastic anemia based on International Study of Aplastic Anemia and Agranulocytosis and Camitta criteria. No patient had received any therapy when blood was sampled. In this study, sorted CD4+ and CD8+ T cells from the blood of healthy subjects and of severe aplastic anemia patients had their TCR repertoires deep-sequenced. Patients were enrolled in the USA under clinicaltrials.gov protocols 00001620, 01623167, 00001397, 00071045, 00081523 and 00961064. Ficoll-Paque density gradient centrifugation was used to isolate peripheral blood mononuclear cells. Before DNA extraction, CD4+ and CD8+ T cells were sorted by FACS or by magnetic beads. The V and J ends are trimmed by 10 bases and 11 bases, leaving 26 bases between them. Counted from cysteine to phenylalanine, this CDR3 has 14 amino acids. CDR3 DNA is the only sequence kept; it has 42 bases, read in frame from the first base. The germline V gene specifies SGHTA as CDR1 and FQGTGA as CDR2.

The specimen sequenced was sorted CD4+, CD8+, or CD8+CD57+ T cells (not recorded which) from PBMCs. This sequence originates from a human donor with aplastic anemia. The rearranged segments are TRBV7-3 and TRBJ2-5; the D gene lacks a confident call. The DNA is TGTGCCACCGCCAGAGGACGCACCTACGAGCAGCAGTACTTC. The resulting protein is CATARGRTYEQQYF.